This TCR beta chain was captured in a study of CXCR3-negative and CXCR3-positive naive CD8 T cells. General observations from the study: Partial loss of CXCR3 expression followed cryopreservation; most assays used fresh PBMCs. Within a donor, both naive subsets shared TRBV-TRBJ usage, unlike memory cells.

The CDR3 extends over 12 amino acids. CDR1 is SGDLS and CDR2 is YYNGEE in the germline V gene. Turning to this clonotype: No antigen is known for it.

Via 5' RACE with UMI labels, TRB cDNA libraries were prepared. Using the 5' RACE reads, TCRdb records one entry per CDR3 protein without DNA. The sample has 48,000 or so distinct CDR3 sequences. This chain joins TRBV9 and TRBJ2-1; TCRdb names TRBD1, which stays unverified in the absence of DNA. This receptor was identified in a human donor in good health. Some clones in this sample may be carry-over from other donors' samples. The source material was memory CD8+ T cells from blood. The CDR3 protein is CASSTGYNEQFF.